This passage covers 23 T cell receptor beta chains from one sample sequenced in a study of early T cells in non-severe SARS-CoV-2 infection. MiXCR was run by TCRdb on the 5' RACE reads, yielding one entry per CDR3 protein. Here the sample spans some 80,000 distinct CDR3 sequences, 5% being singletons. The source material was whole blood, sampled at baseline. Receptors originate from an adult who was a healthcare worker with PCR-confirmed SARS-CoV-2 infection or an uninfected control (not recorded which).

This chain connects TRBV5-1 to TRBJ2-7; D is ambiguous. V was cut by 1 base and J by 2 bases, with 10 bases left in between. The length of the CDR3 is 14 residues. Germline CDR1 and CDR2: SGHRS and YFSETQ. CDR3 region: CASSLNGVTYEQYF. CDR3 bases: TGCGCCAGCAGCTTGAACGGCGTAACCTACGAGCAGTACTTC.

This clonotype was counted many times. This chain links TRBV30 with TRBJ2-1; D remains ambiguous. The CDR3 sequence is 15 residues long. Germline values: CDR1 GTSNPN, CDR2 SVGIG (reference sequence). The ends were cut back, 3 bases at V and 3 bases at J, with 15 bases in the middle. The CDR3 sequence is CAWSAGRVFYNEQFF. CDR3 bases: TGTGCCTGGAGCGCTGGTAGGGTGTTCTACAATGAGCAGTTCTTC.

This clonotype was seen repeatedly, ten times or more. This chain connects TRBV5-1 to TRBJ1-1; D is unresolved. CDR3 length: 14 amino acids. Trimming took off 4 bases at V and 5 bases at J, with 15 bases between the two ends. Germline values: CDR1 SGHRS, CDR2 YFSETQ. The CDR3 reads CASSTGHGETEAFF. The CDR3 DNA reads TGCGCCAGCAGCACGGGTCACGGGGAGACTGAAGCTTTCTTT.

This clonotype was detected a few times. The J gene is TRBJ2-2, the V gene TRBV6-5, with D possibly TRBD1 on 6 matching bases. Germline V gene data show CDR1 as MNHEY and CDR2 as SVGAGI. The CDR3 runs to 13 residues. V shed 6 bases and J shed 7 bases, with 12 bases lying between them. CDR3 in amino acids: CASRLQGSGELFF. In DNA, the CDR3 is TGTGCCAGCAGACTACAGGGAAGCGGGGAGCTGTTTTTT.

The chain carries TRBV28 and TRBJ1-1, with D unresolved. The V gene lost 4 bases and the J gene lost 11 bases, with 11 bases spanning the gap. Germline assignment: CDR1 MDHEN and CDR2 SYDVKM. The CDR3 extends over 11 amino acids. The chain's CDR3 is CASSSPTGAFF. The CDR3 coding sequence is TGTGCCAGCAGTTCACCGACGGGGGCTTTCTTT.

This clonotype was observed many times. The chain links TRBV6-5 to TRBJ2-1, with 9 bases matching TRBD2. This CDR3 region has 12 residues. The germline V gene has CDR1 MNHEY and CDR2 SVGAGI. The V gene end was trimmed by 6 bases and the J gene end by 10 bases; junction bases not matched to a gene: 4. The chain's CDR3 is CASSRGLAEQFF. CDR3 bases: TGTGCCAGCAGCCGGGGACTAGCCGAGCAGTTCTTC.

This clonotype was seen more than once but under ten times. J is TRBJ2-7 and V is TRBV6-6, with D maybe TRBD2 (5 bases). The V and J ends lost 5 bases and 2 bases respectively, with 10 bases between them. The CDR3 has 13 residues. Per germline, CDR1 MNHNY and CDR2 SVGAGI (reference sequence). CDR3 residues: CASSNRLTYEQYF. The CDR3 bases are TGTGCCAGCAGTAACCGACTAACCTACGAGCAGTACTTC.

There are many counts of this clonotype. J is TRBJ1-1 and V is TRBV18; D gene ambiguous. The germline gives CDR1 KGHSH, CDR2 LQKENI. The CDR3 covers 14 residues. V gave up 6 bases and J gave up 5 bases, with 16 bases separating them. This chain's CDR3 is CASSVQGRETEAFF. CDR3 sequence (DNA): TGTGCCAGCTCTGTCCAAGGAAGGGAGACTGAAGCTTTCTTT.

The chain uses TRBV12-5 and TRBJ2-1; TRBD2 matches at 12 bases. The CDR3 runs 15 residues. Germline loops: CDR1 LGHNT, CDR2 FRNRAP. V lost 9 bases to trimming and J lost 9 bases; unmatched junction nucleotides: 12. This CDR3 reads CASILAGGFQGEQFF. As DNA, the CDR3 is TGTGCTAGCATACTAGCGGGAGGCTTTCAGGGTGAGCAGTTCTTC.

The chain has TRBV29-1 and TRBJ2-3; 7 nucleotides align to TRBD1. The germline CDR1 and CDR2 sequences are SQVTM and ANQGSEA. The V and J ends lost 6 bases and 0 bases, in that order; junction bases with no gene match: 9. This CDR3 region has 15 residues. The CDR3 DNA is TGCAGCGTGACCACAGGGGCCCCTAGCACAGATACGCAGTATTTT. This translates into CSVTTGAPSTDTQYF.

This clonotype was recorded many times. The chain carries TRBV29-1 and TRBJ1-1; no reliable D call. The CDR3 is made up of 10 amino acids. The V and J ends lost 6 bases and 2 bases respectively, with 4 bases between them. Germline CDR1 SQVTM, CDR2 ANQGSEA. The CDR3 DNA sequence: TGCAGCGTCGCAAACACTGAAGCTTTCTTT. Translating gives CSVANTEAFF.

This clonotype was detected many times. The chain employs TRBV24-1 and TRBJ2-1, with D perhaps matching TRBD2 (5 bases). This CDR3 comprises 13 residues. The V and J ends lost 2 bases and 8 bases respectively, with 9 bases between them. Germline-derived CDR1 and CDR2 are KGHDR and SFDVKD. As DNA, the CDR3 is TGTGCCACCAGTGATTCGGGGTGGGATGAGCAGTTCTTC. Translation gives CATSDSGWDEQFF.

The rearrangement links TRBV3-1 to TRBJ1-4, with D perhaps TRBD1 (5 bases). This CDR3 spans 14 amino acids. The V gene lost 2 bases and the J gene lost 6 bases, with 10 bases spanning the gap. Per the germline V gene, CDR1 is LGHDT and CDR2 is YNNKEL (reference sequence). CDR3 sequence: CASSQRGNYEKLFF. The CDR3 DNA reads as TGTGCCAGCAGCCAAAGGGGAAATTATGAAAAACTGTTTTTT.

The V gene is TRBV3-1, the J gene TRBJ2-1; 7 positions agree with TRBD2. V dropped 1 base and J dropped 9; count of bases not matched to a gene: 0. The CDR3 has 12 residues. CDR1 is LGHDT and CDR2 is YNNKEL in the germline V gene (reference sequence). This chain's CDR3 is CASSQAGGEQFF. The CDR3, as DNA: TGTGCCAGCAGCCAAGCGGGGGGTGAGCAGTTCTTC.

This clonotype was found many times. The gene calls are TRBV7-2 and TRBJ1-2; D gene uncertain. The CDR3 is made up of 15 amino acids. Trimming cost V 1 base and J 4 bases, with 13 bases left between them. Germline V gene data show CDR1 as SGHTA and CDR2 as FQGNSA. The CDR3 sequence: CASSLGGAASYGYTF. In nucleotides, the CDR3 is TGTGCCAGCAGCTTAGGAGGAGCGGCGAGCTATGGCTACACCTTC.

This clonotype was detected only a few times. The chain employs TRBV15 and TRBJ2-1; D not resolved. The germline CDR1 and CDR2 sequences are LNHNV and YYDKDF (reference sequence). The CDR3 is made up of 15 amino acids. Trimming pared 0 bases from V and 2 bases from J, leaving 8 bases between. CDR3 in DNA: TGTGCCACCAGCAGAGATCTGGCTACCTACAATGAGCAGTTCTTC. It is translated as CATSRDLATYNEQFF.

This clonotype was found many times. CDR3: CSVEGQGTNYGYTF. The CDR3 region has the DNA TGCAGCGTTGAAGGCCAAGGGACCAACTATGGCTACACCTTC. This chain links TRBV29-1 with TRBJ1-2, with D perhaps matching TRBD1 (5 bases). Germline V gene lookup returns CDR1 SQVTM and CDR2 ANQGSEA. The length of the CDR3 is 14 residues. Trimming pared 1 base from V and 2 bases from J, leaving 11 bases between.

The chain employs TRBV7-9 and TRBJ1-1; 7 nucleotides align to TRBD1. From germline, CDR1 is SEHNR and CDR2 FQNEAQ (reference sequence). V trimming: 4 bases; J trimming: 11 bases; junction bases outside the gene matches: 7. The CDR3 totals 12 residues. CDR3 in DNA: TGTGCCAGCAGCTCCCAGGGGGGGCTTGCTTTCTTT. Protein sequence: CASSSQGGLAFF.

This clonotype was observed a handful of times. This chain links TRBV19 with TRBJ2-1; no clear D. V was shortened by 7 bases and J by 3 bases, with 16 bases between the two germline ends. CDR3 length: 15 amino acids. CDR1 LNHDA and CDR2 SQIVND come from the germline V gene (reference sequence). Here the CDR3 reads CASTSGLARYNEQFF. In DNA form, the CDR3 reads TGTGCCAGTACCTCGGGCCTGGCGCGCTACAATGAGCAGTTCTTC.

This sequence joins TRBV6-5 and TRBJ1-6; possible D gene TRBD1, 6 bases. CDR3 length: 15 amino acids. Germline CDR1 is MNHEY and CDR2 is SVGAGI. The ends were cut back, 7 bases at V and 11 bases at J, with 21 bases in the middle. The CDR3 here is CASNPRGSTRAPLHF. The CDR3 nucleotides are TGTGCCAGCAACCCAAGGGGGTCAACCAGGGCACCCCTCCACTTT.

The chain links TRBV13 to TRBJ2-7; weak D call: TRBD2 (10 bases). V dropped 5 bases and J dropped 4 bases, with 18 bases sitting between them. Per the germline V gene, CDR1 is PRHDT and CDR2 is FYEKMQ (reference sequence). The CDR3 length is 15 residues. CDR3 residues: CASSTLAGQGYEQYF. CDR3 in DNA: TGTGCCAGCAGCACACTAGCGGGACAGGGATACGAGCAGTACTTC. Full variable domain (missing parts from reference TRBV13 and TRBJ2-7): AAGVIQSPRHLIKEKRETATLKCYPIPRHDTVYWYQQGPGQDPQFLISFYEKMQSDKGSIPDRFSAQQFSDYHSELNMSSLELGDSALYFCASSTLAGQGYEQYFGPGTRLTVT.

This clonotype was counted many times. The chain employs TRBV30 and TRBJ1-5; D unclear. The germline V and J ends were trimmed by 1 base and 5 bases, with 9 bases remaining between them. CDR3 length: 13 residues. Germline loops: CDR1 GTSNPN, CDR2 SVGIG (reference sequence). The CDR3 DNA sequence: TGTGCCTGGAGTGATGGGGTAGATCAGCCCCAGCATTTT. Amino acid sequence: CAWSDGVDQPQHF.

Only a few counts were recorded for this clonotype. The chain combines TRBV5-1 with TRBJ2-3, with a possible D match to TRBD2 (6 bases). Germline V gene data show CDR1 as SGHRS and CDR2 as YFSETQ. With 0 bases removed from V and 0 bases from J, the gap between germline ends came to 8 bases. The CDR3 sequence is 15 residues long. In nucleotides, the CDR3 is TGCGCCAGCAGCTTGGTAGCGGCTAGCACAGATACGCAGTATTTT. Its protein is CASSLVAASTDTQYF.